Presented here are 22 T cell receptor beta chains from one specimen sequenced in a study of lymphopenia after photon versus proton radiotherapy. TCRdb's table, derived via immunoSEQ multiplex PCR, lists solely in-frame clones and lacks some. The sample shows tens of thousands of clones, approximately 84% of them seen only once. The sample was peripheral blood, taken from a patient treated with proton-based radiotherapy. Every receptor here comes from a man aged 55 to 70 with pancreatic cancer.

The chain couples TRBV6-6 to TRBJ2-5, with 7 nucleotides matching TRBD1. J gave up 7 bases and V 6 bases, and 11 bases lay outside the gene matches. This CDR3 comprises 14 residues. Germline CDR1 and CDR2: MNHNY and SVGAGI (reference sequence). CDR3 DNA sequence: TGTGCCAGCAGGAACAGGGGAGTCTGGGGGACCCAGTACTTC. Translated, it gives CASRNRGVWGTQYF.

Here the CDR3 reads CASSERTGSGGYAYNEQFF. In DNA form, the CDR3 reads TGTGCCAGCAGTGAAAGGACAGGGTCAGGTGGATATGCCTACAATGAGCAGTTCTTC. The V and J genes are TRBV6-1 and TRBJ2-1; 8 bases match TRBD1. Germline V gives CDR1 MNHNS, CDR2 SASEGT. This CDR3 has 19 amino acids. V lost 2 bases to trimming and J lost 2 bases; unmatched junction nucleotides: 14.

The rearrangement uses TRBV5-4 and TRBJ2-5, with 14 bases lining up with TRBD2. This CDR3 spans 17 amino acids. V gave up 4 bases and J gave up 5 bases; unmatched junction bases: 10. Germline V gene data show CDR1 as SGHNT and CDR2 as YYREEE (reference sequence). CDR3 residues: CASSRGTSGSLGETQYF. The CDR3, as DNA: TGTGCCAGCAGCCGTGGGACTAGCGGGAGTCTCGGGGAGACCCAGTACTTC.

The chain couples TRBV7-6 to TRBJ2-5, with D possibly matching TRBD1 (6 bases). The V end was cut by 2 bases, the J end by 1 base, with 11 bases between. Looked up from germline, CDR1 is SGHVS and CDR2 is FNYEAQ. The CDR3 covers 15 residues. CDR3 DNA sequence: TGTGCCAGCAGCTTACCGACAGGAATCCAAGAGACCCAGTACTTC. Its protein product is CASSLPTGIQETQYF.

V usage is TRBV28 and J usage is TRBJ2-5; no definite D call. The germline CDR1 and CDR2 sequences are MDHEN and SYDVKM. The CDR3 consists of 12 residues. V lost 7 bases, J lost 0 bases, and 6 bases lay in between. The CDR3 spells CASTGYQETQYF. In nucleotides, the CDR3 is TGTGCCAGCACGGGCTACCAAGAGACCCAGTACTTC. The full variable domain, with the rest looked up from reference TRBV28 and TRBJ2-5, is DVKVTQSSRYLVKRTGEKVFLECVQDMDHENMFWYRQDPGLGLRLIYFSYDVKMKEKGDIPEGYSVSREKKERFSLILESASTNQTSMYLCASTGYQETQYFGPGTRLLVL.

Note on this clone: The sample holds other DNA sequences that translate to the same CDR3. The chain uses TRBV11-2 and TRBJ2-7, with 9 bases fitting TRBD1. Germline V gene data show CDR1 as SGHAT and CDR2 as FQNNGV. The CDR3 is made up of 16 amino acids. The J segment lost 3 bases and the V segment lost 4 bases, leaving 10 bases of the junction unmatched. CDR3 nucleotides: TGTGCCAGCAGCTACCACAGGGGGCGCAGGGGCTACGAGCAGTACTTC. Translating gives CASSYHRGRRGYEQYF.

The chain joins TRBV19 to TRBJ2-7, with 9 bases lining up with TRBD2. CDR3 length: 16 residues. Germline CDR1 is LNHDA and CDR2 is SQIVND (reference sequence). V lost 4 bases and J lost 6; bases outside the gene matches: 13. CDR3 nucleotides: TGTGCCAGTAGTACAGGATTCATTAGCGGGAGACCCGAGCAGTACTTC. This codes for CASSTGFISGRPEQYF.

For the CDR3, the DNA is TGCAGCGGGCAGACTAGCGCGAGTCCGAATGAGCAGTTCTTC. The encoded protein is CSGQTSASPNEQFF. The V call is TRBV29-1, the J call TRBJ2-1; TRBD2 matches 8 bases. The germline CDR1 and CDR2 sequences are SQVTM and ANQGSEA. V lost 7 bases to trimming and J lost 7 bases; unmatched junction nucleotides: 12. The CDR3 is 14 residues long.

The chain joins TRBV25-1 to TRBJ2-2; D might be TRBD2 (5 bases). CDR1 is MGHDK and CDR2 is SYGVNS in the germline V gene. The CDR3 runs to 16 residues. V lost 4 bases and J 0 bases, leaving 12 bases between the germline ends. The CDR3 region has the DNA TGTGCCAGCAGTGTAAGGACTCTATCGAACACCGGGGAGCTGTTTTTT. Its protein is CASSVRTLSNTGELFF.

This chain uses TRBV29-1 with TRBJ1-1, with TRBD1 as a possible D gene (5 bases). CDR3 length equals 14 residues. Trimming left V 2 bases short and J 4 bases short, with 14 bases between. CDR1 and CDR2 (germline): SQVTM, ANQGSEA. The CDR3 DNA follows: TGCAGCGTTGAATTCGAAGGGGTGAGCACTGAAGCTTTCTTT. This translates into CSVEFEGVSTEAFF. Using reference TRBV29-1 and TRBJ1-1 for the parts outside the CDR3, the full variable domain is SAVISQKPSRDICQRGTSLTIQCQVDSQVTMMFWYRQQPGQSLTLIATANQGSEATYESGFVIDKFPISRPNLTFSTLTVSNMSPEDSSIYLCSVEFEGVSTEAFFGQGTRLTVV.

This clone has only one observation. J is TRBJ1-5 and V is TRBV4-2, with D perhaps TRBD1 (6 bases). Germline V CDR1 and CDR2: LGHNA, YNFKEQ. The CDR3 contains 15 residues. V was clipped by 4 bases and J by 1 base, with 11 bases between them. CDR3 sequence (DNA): TGTGCCAGCAGCCCTCTGACAGGCAGCAATCAGCCCCAGCATTTT. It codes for CASSPLTGSNQPQHF.

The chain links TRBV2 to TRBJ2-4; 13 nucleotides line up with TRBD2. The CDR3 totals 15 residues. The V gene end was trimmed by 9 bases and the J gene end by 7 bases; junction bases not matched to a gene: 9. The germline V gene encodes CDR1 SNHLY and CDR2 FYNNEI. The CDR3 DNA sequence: TGTGCCAGTCAAGGACTAGCGGGAGAAGGGAACATTCAGTACTTC. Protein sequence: CASQGLAGEGNIQYF. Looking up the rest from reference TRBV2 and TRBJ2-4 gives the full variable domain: EPEVTQTPSHQVTQMGQEVILRCVPISNHLYFYWYRQILGQKVEFLVSFYNNEISEKSEIFDDQFSVERPDGSNFTLKIRSTKLEDSAMYFCASQGLAGEGNIQYFGAGTRLSVL.

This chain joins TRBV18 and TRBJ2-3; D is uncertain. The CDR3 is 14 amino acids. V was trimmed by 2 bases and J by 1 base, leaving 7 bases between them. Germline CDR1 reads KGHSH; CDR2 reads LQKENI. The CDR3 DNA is TGTGCCAGCTCACCAGCCCTAGGCACAGATACGCAGTATTTT. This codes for CASSPALGTDTQYF.

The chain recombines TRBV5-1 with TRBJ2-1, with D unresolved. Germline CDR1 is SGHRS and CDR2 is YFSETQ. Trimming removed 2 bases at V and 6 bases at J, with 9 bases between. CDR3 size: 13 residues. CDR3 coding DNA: TGCGCCAGCAGCTTCGACGGCCTCAATGAGCAGTTCTTC. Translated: CASSFDGLNEQFF.

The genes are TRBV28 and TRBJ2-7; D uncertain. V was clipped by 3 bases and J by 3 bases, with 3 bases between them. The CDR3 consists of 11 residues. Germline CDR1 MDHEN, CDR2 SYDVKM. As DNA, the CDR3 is TGTGCCAGCAGTTTGGGCTACGAGCAGTACTTC. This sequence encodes CASSLGYEQYF.

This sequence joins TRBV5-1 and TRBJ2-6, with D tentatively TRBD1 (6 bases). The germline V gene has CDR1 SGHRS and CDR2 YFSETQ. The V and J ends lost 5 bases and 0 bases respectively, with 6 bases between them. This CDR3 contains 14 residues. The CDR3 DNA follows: TGCGCCAGCAGGGACAGCTCTGGGGCCAACGTCCTGACTTTC. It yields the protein CASRDSSGANVLTF.

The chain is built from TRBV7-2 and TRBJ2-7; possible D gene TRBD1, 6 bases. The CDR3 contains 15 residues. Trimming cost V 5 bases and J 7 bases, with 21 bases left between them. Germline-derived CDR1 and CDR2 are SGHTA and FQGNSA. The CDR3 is CASSPPRQVLGEQYF. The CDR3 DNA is TGTGCCAGCAGCCCCCCTAGACAGGTGCTGGGGGAGCAGTACTTC.

The chain's CDR3 is CASSRSTAGYGYTF. CDR3 coding DNA: TGTGCCAGCAGCAGATCGACCGCGGGCTATGGCTACACCTTC. The V call is TRBV6-1, the J call TRBJ1-2; D ambiguous. Trimming left V 6 bases short and J 4 bases short, with 15 bases between. Per the germline V gene, CDR1 is MNHNS and CDR2 is SASEGT. The CDR3 totals 14 residues.

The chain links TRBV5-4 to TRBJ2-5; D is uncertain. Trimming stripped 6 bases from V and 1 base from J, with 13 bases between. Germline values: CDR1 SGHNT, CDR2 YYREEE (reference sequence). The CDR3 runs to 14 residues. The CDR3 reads CASTPIHSQETQYF. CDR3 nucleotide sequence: TGTGCCAGCACCCCCATCCATTCCCAAGAGACCCAGTACTTC.

The CDR3, as DNA: TGTGCCTGGAATAAGGGGGGCTATGGCTACACCTTC. Translating it yields CAWNKGGYGYTF. The rearrangement uses TRBV30 and TRBJ1-2, with D maybe TRBD1 (6 bases). Trimming stripped 4 bases from V and 4 bases from J, with 10 bases between. From germline, CDR1 is GTSNPN and CDR2 SVGIG (reference sequence). CDR3 length equals 12 residues.

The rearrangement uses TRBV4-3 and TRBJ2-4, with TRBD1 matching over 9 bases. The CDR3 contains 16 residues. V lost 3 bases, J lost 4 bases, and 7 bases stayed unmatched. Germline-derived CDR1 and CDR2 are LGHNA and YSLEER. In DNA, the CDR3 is TGCGCCAGCAGCCAGGAGAGACAGGGGGTGAAAAACATTCAGTACTTC. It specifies CASSQERQGVKNIQYF.

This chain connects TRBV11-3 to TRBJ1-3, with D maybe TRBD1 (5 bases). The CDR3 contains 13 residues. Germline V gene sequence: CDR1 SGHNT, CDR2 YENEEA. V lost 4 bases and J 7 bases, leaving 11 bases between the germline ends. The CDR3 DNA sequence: TGTGCCAGCAGCTGGGCGCGGGGGAACACCATATATTTT. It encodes CASSWARGNTIYF.